This TCR beta chain was sequenced during a study of regulatory T cells in long-lasting Graves disease. Regarding the study as a whole: TRBV28, TRBJ1-2 and TRBJ2-5 were favored in persistent disease. Persistent patients had more shared public clonotypes (fewer than 3,000) than new patients (roughly 970).

This clonotype was picked up many times. The antigen is unknown. Arm-PCR of CDR3 regions and iRepertoire HTBI primers were the basis on which TCR beta libraries were built. TCRdb used MiXCR to reprocess the multiplex PCR reads, holding one entry per CDR3 protein. The profile shows over 350,000 distinct CDR3 sequences, 14% of them singletons. Time point noted: newly diagnosed GD, antithyroid drugs for less than 3 months. After RNA was extracted from PBMCs, the TCR library was made from it. Per American Thyroid Association guidelines, Graves' disease was diagnosed. Trimming cost V 3 bases and J 1 base, with 9 bases left between them. The CDR3 sequence is 14 residues long. This same sample was also part of a study on T cells in Graves' hyperthyroidism and ophthalmopathy. That report notes: Ophthalmopathy was told apart from stable hyperthyroidism by a 13 V-J model.

This clonotype was sampled from a woman between 45 and 65 years old with Graves disease. The J gene is TRBJ2-5, the V gene TRBV12-3 or TRBV12-4; no clear D gene. This material consisted of peripheral blood mononuclear cells (PBMCs), taken at new diagnosis, from a patient treated with antithyroid drugs. In DNA, the CDR3 is TGTGCCAGCAGTTTTTCCACCGCCCAAGAGACCCAGTACTTC. Translation: CASSFSTAQETQYF.